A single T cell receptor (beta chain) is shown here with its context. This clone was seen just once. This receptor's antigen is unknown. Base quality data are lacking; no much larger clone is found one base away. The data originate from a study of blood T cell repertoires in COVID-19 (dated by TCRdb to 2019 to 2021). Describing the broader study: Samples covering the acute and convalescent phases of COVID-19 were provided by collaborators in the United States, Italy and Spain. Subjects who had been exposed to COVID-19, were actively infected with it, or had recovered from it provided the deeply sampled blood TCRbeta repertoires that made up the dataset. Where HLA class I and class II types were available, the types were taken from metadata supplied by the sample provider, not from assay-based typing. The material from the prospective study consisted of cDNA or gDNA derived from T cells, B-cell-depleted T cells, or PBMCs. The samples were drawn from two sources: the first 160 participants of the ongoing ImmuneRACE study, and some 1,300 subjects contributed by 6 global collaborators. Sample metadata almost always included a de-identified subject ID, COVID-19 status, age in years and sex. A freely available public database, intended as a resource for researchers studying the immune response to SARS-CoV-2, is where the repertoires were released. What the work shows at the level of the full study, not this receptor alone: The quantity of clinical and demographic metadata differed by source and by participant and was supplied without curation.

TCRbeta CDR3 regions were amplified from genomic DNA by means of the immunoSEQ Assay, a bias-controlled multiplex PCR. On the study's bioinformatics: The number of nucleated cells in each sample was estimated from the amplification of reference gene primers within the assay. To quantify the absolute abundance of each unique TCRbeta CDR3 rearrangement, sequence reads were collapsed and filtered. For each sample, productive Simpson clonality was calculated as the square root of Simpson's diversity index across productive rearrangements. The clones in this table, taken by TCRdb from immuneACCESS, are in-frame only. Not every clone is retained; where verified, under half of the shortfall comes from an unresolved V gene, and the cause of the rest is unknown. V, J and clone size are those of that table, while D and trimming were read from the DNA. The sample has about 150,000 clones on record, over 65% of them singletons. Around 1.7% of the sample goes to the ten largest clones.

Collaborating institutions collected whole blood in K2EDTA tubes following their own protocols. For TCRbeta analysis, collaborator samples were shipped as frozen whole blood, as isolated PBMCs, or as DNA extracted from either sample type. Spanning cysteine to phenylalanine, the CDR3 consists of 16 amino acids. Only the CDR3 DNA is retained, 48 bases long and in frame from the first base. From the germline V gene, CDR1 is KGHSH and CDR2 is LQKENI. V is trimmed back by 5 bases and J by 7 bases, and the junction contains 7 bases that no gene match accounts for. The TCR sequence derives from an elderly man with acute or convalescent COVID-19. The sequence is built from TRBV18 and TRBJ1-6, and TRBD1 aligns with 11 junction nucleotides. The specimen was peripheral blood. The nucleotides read TGTGCCAGCTCATCGAGGGGACAGGGGGGCAATTCACCCCTCCACTTT. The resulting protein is CASSSRGQGGNSPLHF.